This T cell receptor (beta chain) was recovered during a study of beta chain features in type 1 diabetes. Notes on this clone: Its cognate antigen is unknown.

Overall study findings and caveats: It was among patients, rather than healthy donors, that naive, central memory and Treg TCRB repertoires appeared more similar. Researchers could not determine here whether HLA type influences TCRB rearrangement. Shorter TCRB CDR3s, moderately but significantly so, marked every one of the four CD4+ subsets in Type 1 diabetes patients.

The authors obtained over 98% purity in all sorted populations. The isolated RNA, all of it, was reverse transcribed, so expressed TCRB transcripts were what got sequenced. Assay: immunoSEQ multiplex PCR; the TCRdb copy retains only in-frame clones and omits some. Of a few hundred thousand clones listed, approximately 11% are singletons. Sample: central memory CD4+ T cells from blood. The sequence derives from a man aged 18 to 30 in good health.

The CDR3 bases are TGTGCCAGCAGCGCAGCGGGAACAGAGACCCAGTACTTC. Its translation: CASSAAGTETQYF. The chain employs TRBV11-2 and TRBJ2-5, with 7 bases identical to TRBD2. The germline V gene has CDR1 SGHAT and CDR2 FQNNGV. Trimming at V came to 5 bases and at J to 4 bases, leaving 4 bases not matched to a gene. This CDR3 contains 13 residues.